This passage covers 13 T cell receptor beta chains from one sample sequenced in a study of cytomegalovirus exposure and HLA in healthy donors. PCR involved 60 Vbeta and 13 Jbeta primers. The data were produced by immunoSEQ multiplex PCR, yet TCRdb's version contains in-frame clones alone and is incomplete. Among about 170,000 clones, about four fifths were seen once, and the ten largest hold roughly 4.4%. The sample was PBMCs. Every receptor here comes from a woman aged 18 to 35 in good health and CMV-seropositive.

This clone was recorded only once. The chain employs TRBV2 and TRBJ2-2; 7 positions agree with TRBD1. J lost 2 bases, V lost 4 bases, and 4 bases had no gene match. The CDR3 totals 15 residues. The V gene's germline CDR1 is SNHLY and CDR2 FYNNEI. The CDR3: CASSADRSNTGELFF. For the CDR3, the DNA is TGTGCCAGCAGTGCGGACAGGTCAAACACCGGGGAGCTGTTTTTT.

This clone turned up a few times. The V gene is TRBV11-2, the J gene TRBJ1-6; no clear D. V was trimmed by 0 bases and J by 0 bases, leaving 15 bases between them. Germline CDR1 SGHAT, CDR2 FQNNGV. This CDR3 has 19 residues. The CDR3 DNA reads TGTGCCAGCAGCTTAGAGTCGTTCGGTTGGAGCTCCTATAATTCACCCCTCCACTTT. It translates to CASSLESFGWSSYNSPLHF.

The V gene is TRBV28, the J gene TRBJ1-4; D unclear. Germline V CDR1 and CDR2: MDHEN, SYDVKM. There are 11 residues in the CDR3. Trimming shortened V by 6 bases and J by 5 bases, and 4 bases separated the two germline ends. The CDR3 loop is CASSLNEKLFF. CDR3 nucleotides: TGTGCCAGCAGCCTGAATGAAAAACTGTTTTTT.

The rearrangement uses TRBV18 and TRBJ2-2; maybe TRBD2 (6 bases). The germline gives CDR1 KGHSH, CDR2 LQKENI. This CDR3 has 15 residues. Trimming stripped 3 bases from V and 1 base from J, with 9 bases between. For the CDR3, the DNA is TGTGCCAGCTCACCGGGACTCTTGAACACCGGGGAGCTGTTTTTT. Translated, it gives CASSPGLLNTGELFF. Variable domain in full (rest from reference TRBV18 and TRBJ2-2): NAGVMQNPRHLVRRRGQEARLRCSPMKGHSHVYWYRQLPEEGLKFMVYLQKENIIDESGMPKERFSAEFPKEGPSILRIQQVVRGDSAAYFCASSPGLLNTGELFFGEGSRLTVL.

The CDR3 coding sequence is TGTGCCAGTAGTAGAGGCTATAGCAATCAGCCCCAGCATTTT. Its translation is CASSRGYSNQPQHF. This chain uses TRBV19 with TRBJ1-5; D unresolved. This CDR3 comprises 14 residues. Germline V CDR1 and CDR2: LNHDA, SQIVND (reference sequence). Deletions cut 4 bases from V and 0 bases from J, with 7 bases between.

This clone was found once. The V call is TRBV7-3, the J call TRBJ1-1; 12 bases match TRBD1. Germline V lookup: CDR1 SGHTA, CDR2 FQGTGA. Losses at the gene ends were 5 bases for V and 8 bases for J; bases not matched to a gene: 6. The CDR3 sequence is 14 residues long. The CDR3 spells CASSEGTGGNEAFF. The CDR3 DNA reads as TGTGCCAGCAGCGAAGGGACAGGGGGCAACGAAGCTTTCTTT.

V and J are TRBV9 and TRBJ2-6; D perhaps matches TRBD1 (6 bases). The germline CDR1 and CDR2 sequences are SGDLS and YYNGEE. The CDR3 runs to 14 residues. Deletions cut 3 bases from V and 2 bases from J, with 6 bases between. The CDR3 sequence: CASSGTAGANVLTF. The CDR3 DNA is TGTGCCAGCAGCGGGACAGCTGGGGCCAACGTCCTGACTTTC.

The J gene is TRBJ2-1, the V gene TRBV2, with TRBD2 identical over 12 bases. The germline CDR1 and CDR2 sequences are SNHLY and FYNNEI. The CDR3 is made up of 16 amino acids. J was trimmed by 5 bases and V by 6 bases; bases with no gene match: 8. This chain's CDR3 is CASSGHLAGGNNEQFF. The DNA for the CDR3 is TGTGCCAGCAGCGGACATCTAGCGGGGGGGAACAATGAGCAGTTCTTC.

The J gene is TRBJ2-5, the V gene TRBV7-9, with TRBD2 as a possible D gene (5 bases). V gave up 4 bases and J gave up 3 bases, with 6 bases separating them. From germline, CDR1 is SEHNR and CDR2 FQNEAQ (reference sequence). The CDR3 spans 12 residues. The CDR3 region is CASSYGEETQYF. The CDR3 DNA follows: TGTGCCAGCAGCTACGGGGAAGAGACCCAGTACTTC.

In DNA form, the CDR3 reads TGTGCCAGCAGTTACGGTTTGGGGCGGAACCAAGAGACCCAGTACTTC. This encodes CASSYGLGRNQETQYF. This chain links TRBV6-6 with TRBJ2-5; a possible D gene is TRBD1 (5 bases). V gave up 2 bases and J gave up 0 bases, with 13 bases separating them. The CDR3 has 16 residues. Germline CDR1 reads MNHNY; CDR2 reads SVGAGI (reference sequence).

This rearrangement joins TRBV5-8 to TRBJ2-7; perhaps TRBD2 as D (6 bases). The germline V gene has CDR1 SGHTS and CDR2 YDEGEE. V was trimmed by 6 bases and J by 4 bases, leaving 11 bases between them. The CDR3 spans 12 residues. The CDR3 bases are TGTGCCAGCATTGGGGGAGGATACGAGCAGTACTTC. Protein sequence: CASIGGGYEQYF.

The rearrangement links TRBV19 to TRBJ2-1, with 8 bases that match TRBD1. CDR3 size: 15 residues. The germline gives CDR1 LNHDA, CDR2 SQIVND (reference sequence). Trimming removed 5 bases from V and 5 bases from J; junction bases left unmatched: 8. In DNA form, the CDR3 reads TGTGCCAGTAGTTATGGACAGGGTACCGACAATGAGCAGTTCTTC. It specifies CASSYGQGTDNEQFF.

This clone was seen once. The chain uses TRBV7-8 and TRBJ1-6; D gene ambiguous. Germline CDR1 and CDR2: SGHVS and FQNEAQ. This CDR3 region has 16 residues. Trimming pared 6 bases from V and 10 bases from J, leaving 22 bases between. In DNA, the CDR3 is TGTGCCAGCAGAGACGGGGAACGACCGTCGTACTCACCCCTCCACTTT. Amino acids: CASRDGERPSYSPLHF.